This T cell receptor (beta chain) was captured in a study of cytomegalovirus exposure and HLA in healthy donors. Study-wide results and limits: Later analysis identified a missense DCLRE1C variant that was linked to TCR beta V- and J-gene trimming.

The PCR had 60 Vbeta and 13 Jbeta primers. Sequencing used immunoSEQ multiplex PCR; TCRdb keeps in-frame clones, though not all of them. The table shows 150,000 to 200,000 clones, with around 88% occurring only once. Concerning this clone itself: Its antigen is currently unknown.

The sequence was collected from a woman aged 18 to 35 in good health and CMV-seronegative. Sequencing was carried out using PBMCs.

The CDR3, as DNA: TGCGCCAGCAGGCGGGGGGCACAAAGCAATCAGCCCCAGCATTTT. It encodes CASRRGAQSNQPQHF. The chain uses TRBV10-2 and TRBJ1-5, with D possibly matching TRBD1 (6 bases). The CDR3 consists of 15 residues. The germline gives CDR1 WSHSY, CDR2 SAAADI. V gave up 6 bases and J gave up 1 base, with 13 bases separating them.